Sequencing of this T cell receptor beta chain was carried out in a study of shared clonotypes between healthy human individuals. Assay: immunoSEQ multiplex PCR; the TCRdb copy retains only in-frame clones and omits some. Among about 2.4 million clones listed, 80% to 95% were seen once. The CDR3 spans 13 residues. J gave up 6 bases and V 4 bases, and 6 bases lay outside the gene matches. Per germline, CDR1 SQVTM and CDR2 ANQGSEA. The source of this sequence is a man younger than 35 in good health. Some clones in this sample may be carry-over from other donors' samples. The rearrangement uses TRBV29-1 and TRBJ2-1; the match to TRBD1 covers 7 bases. Sequencing was done on a sample of naive CD4+ T cells from PBMCs. Documented subset: CD45RA+ positively selected. CDR3 protein: CSVADRVGNEQFF. The CDR3 DNA follows: TGCAGCGTTGCTGACAGGGTAGGCAATGAGCAGTTCTTC.